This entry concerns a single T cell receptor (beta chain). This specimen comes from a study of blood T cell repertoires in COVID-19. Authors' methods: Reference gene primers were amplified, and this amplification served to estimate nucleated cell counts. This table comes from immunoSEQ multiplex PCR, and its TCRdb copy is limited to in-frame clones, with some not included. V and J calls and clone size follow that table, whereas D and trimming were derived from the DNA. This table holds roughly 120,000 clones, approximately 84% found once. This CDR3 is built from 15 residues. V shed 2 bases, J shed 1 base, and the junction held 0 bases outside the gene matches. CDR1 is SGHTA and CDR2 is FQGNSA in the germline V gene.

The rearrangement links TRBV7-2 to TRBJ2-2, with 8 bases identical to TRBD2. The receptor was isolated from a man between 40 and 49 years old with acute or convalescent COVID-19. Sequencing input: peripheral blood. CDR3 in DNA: TGTGCCAGCAGCTTAAGCGGGGGGAACACCGGGGAGCTGTTTTTT. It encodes CASSLSGGNTGELFF.